These T cell receptor beta chains were read from a single sample in a study of blood T cell repertoires in COVID-19. Data came from immunoSEQ multiplex PCR; TCRdb stores just in-frame clones and leaves some out. The data contain tens of thousands of clones, about 89% of them singletons. Input material: peripheral blood. These receptors came from an older woman with acute or convalescent COVID-19. Both conserved end residues are part of each CDR3. The D gene is left open where the match is weak. The size of a clone is reported for some rows only, either as once, few or many, or as a class for expanded clones.

D gene: .; clone size: .; V gene: TRBV6-1; J gene: TRBJ1-5; CDR3 protein: CASSDGDTSNQPQHF; CDR3 DNA: TGTGCCAGCAGTGACGGGGACACTAGCAATCAGCCCCAGCATTTT
D gene: TRBD2; clone size: .; V gene: TRBV6-5; J gene: TRBJ2-1; CDR3 protein: CASSYLAGYNEQFF; CDR3 DNA: TGTGCCAGCAGTTACCTAGCGGGGTACAATGAGCAGTTCTTC
D gene: .; clone size: .; V gene: TRBV27; J gene: TRBJ1-6; CDR3 protein: CASSSRGSTYNSPLHF; CDR3 DNA: TGTGCCAGCAGTTCGCGAGGGAGTACCTATAATTCACCCCTCCACTTT
D gene: .; clone size: .; V gene: TRBV19; J gene: TRBJ2-7; CDR3 protein: CASSHGSYEQYF; CDR3 DNA: TGTGCCAGTAGTCACGGGTCCTACGAGCAGTACTTC
D gene: TRBD1; clone size: .; V gene: TRBV18; J gene: TRBJ2-1; CDR3 protein: CASSPGQGALNEQFF; CDR3 DNA: TGTGCCAGCTCACCGGGACAGGGGGCGCTTAATGAGCAGTTCTTC
D gene: .; clone size: .; V gene: TRBV14; J gene: TRBJ2-7; CDR3 protein: CASSRTGEQYF; CDR3 DNA: TGTGCCAGCAGCCGGACGGGGGAGCAGTACTTC
D gene: TRBD1; clone size: few; V gene: TRBV2; J gene: TRBJ2-2; CDR3 protein: CASRTGGYTGELFF; CDR3 DNA: TGTGCCAGCAGGACAGGGGGCTACACCGGGGAGCTGTTTTTT
D gene: .; clone size: .; V gene: TRBV7-8; J gene: TRBJ2-5; CDR3 protein: CASSLYGRPQETQYF; CDR3 DNA: TGTGCCAGCAGCTTATATGGCAGGCCCCAAGAGACCCAGTACTTC
D gene: .; clone size: .; V gene: TRBV28; J gene: TRBJ1-3; CDR3 protein: CASLKSAGNGNTIYF; CDR3 DNA: TGTGCCAGCCTAAAGAGCGCTGGTAATGGAAACACCATATATTTT
D gene: TRBD1; clone size: .; V gene: TRBV6-6; J gene: TRBJ1-1; CDR3 protein: CASSSSGQGNTEAFF; CDR3 DNA: TGTGCCAGCAGTTCATCGGGACAGGGGAACACTGAAGCTTTCTTT